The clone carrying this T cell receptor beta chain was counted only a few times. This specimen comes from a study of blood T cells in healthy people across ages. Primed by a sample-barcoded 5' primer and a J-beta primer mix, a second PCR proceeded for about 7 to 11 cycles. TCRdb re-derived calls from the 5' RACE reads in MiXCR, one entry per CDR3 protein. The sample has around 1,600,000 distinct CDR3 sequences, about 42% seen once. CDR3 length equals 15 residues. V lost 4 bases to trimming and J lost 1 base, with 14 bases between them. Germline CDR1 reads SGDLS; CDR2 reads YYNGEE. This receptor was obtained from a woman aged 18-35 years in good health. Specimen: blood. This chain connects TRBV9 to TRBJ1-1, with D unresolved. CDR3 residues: CASSPHEAQNTEAFF. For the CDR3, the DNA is TGTGCCAGCAGCCCCCACGAGGCCCAGAACACTGAAGCTTTCTTT.